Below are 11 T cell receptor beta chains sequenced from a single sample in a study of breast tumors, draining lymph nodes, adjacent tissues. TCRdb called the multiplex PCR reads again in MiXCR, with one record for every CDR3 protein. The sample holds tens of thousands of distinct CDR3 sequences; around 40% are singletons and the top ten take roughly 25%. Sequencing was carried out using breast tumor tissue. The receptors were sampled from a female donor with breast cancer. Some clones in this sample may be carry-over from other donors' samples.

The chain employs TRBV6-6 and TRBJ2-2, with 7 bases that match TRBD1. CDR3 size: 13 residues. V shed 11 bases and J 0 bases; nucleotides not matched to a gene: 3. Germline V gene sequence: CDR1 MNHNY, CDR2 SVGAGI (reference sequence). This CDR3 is CAAGQANTGELFF. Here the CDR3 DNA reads TGTGCCGCAGGACAGGCGAACACCGGGGAGCTGTTTTTT.

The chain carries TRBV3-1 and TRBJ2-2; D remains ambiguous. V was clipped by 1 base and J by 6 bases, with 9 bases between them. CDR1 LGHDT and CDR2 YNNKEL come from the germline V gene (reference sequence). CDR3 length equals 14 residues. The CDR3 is CASSQARWAGELFF. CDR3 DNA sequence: TGTGCCAGCAGCCAAGCCCGGTGGGCCGGGGAGCTGTTTTTT.

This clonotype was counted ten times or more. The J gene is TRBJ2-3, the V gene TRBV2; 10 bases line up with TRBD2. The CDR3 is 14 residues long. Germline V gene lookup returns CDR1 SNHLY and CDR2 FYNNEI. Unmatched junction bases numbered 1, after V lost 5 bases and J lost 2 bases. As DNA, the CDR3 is TGTGCCAGCAGTACTAGCGGGGCCACAGATACGCAGTATTTT. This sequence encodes CASSTSGATDTQYF.

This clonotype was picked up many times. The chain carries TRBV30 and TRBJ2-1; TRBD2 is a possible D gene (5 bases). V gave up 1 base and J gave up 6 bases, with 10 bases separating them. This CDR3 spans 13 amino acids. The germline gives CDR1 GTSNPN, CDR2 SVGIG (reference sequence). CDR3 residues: CAWSGLAANEQFF. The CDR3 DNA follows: TGTGCCTGGAGTGGGCTAGCTGCCAATGAGCAGTTCTTC.

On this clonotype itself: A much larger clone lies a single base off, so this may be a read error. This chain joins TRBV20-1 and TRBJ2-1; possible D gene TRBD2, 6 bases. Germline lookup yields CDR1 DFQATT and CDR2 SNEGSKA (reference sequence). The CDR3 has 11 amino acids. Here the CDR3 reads CSARERESGSF. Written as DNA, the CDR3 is TGCAGTGCTAGGGAACGGGAGTCGGGGTCCTTC.

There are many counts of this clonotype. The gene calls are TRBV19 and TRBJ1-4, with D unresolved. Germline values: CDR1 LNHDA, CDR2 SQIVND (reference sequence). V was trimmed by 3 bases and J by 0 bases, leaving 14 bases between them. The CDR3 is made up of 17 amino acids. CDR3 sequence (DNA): TGTGCCAGTAGTATCGGATCGGCCGGGGCAACTAATGAAAAACTGTTTTTT. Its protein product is CASSIGSAGATNEKLFF.

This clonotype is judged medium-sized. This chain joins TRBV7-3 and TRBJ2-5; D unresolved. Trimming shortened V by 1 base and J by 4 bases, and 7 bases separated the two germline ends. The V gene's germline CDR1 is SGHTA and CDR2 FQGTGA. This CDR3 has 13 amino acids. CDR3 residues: CASSLIPSETQYF. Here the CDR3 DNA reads TGTGCCAGCAGCTTAATACCATCAGAGACCCAGTACTTC.

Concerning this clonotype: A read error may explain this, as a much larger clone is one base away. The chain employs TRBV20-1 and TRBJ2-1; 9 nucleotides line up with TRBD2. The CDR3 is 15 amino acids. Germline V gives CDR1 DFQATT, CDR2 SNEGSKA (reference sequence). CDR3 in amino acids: CSARVSGSGYNEQVF. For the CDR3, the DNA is TGCAGTGCTAGAGTTAGCGGGAGTGGGTACAATGAGCAGGTCTTC.

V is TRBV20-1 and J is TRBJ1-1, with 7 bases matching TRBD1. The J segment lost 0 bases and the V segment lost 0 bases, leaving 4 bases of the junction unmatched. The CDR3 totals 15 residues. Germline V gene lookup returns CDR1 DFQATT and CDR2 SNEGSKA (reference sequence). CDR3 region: CSARDMGQLNTEAFF. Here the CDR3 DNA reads TGCAGTGCTAGAGATATGGGACAGTTGAACACTGAAGCTTTCTTT.

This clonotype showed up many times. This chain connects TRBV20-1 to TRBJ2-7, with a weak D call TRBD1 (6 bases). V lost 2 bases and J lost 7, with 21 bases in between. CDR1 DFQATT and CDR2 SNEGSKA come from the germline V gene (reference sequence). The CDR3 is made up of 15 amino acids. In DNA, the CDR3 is TGCAGTGCTAGAATATGGATCGACAGGCTCGGGGAGCAGTACTTC. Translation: CSARIWIDRLGEQYF.

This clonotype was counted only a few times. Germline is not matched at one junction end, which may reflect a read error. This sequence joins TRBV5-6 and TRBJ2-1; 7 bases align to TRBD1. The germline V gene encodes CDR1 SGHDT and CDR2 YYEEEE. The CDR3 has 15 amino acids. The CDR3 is CASNLGQNSWNEQFF. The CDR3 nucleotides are TGTGCCAGCAACTTGGGACAGAACTCTTGGAATGAGCAGTTCTTC. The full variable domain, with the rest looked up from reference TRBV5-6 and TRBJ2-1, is DAGVTQSPTHLIKTRGQQVTLRCSPKSGHDTVSWYQQALGQGPQFIFQYYEEEERQRGNFPDRFSGHQFPNYSSELNVNALLLGDSALYLCASNLGQNSWNEQFFGPGTRLTVL.